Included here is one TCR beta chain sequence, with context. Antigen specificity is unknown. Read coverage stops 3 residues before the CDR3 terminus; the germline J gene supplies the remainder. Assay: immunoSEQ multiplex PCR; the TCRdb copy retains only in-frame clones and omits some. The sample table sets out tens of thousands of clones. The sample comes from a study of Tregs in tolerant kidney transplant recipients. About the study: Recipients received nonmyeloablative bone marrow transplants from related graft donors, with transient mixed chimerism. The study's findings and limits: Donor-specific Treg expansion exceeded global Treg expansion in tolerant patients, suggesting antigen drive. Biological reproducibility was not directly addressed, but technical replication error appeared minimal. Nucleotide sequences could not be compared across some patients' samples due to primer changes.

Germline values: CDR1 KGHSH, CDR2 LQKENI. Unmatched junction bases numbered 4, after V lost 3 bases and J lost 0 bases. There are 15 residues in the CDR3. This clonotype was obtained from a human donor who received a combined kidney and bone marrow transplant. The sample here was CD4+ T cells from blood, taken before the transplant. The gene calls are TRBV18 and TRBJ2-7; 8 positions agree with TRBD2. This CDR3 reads CASSPVAGSSYEQYF. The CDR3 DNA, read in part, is TGTGCCAGCTCACCGGTAGCGGGGAGCTCCTACGAG.